This T cell receptor beta chain was observed in a study of identical twins. The length of the CDR3 is 12 residues. Trimming took 7 bases from V and 1 from J, leaving 9 bases between them. Germline lookup yields CDR1 SQVTM and CDR2 ANQGSEA. A universal primer binding site was introduced by template switching. The final cDNA contained unique molecular identifiers. TCRdb passed the 5' RACE reads through MiXCR, listing each CDR3 protein once. The sample records over 550,000 distinct CDR3 sequences, under 8.5% being singletons. This clonotype came up a few times. These same records also appear under a second study, on yellow fever vaccine responses in identical twins.

This clonotype originated in a woman aged 18-29 years in good health. Sequencing was performed on PBMCs. The chain employs TRBV29-1 and TRBJ2-3; maybe TRBD2 (5 bases). CDR3 nucleotide sequence: TGCAGCGGCGGGCACGGCACAGATACGCAGTATTTT. Protein: CSGGHGTDTQYF.